This T cell receptor beta chain originates from a study of cytomegalovirus exposure and HLA in healthy donors. The CDR3 covers 14 residues. Germline CDR1 reads MDHEN; CDR2 reads SYDVKM. Trimming stripped 7 bases from V and 0 bases from J, with 13 bases between. Turning to this clone: The antigen is unknown.

The study's findings and limits: The listing of roughly 160 TCR beta chains classed them as cytomegalovirus-associated. HLA alleles showed associations with 15,000 to 20,000 TCR beta sequences in a later analysis, at a 0.05 false discovery rate. The authors confirmed in vitro that a few CMV-associated chains were specific for CMV antigens. Later findings reportedly placed an Asian-associated ancestry cluster below the approximately 670-donor mean for N-insertions.

The PCR ran on 60 Vbeta and 13 Jbeta primers. This table comes from immunoSEQ multiplex PCR, and its TCRdb copy is limited to in-frame clones, with some not included. Of about 160,000 clones in the sample, roughly 80% were seen once. The TCR originated in a girl between 10 and 17 years old in good health and CMV-seropositive. V is TRBV28 and J is TRBJ2-7, with a weak D call TRBD1 (6 bases). The sample was PBMCs. In DNA, the CDR3 is TGTGCCAGCACCAAGACAGGCGTCTCCTACGAGCAGTACTTC. Translated: CASTKTGVSYEQYF.